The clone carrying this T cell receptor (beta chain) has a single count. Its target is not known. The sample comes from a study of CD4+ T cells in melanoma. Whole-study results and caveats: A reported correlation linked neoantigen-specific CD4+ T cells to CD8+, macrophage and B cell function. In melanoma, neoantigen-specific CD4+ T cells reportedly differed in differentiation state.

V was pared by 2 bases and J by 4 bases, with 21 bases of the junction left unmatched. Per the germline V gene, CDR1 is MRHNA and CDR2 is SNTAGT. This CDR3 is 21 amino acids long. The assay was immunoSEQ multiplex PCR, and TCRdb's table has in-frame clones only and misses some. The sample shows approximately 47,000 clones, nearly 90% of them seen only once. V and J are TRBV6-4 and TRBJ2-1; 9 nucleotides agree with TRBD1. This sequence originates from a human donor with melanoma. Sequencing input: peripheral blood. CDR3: CASSDPRTPEATGGGYNEQFF. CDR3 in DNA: TGTGCCAGCAGTGACCCAAGAACTCCAGAAGCTACAGGGGGCGGTTACAATGAGCAGTTCTTC.